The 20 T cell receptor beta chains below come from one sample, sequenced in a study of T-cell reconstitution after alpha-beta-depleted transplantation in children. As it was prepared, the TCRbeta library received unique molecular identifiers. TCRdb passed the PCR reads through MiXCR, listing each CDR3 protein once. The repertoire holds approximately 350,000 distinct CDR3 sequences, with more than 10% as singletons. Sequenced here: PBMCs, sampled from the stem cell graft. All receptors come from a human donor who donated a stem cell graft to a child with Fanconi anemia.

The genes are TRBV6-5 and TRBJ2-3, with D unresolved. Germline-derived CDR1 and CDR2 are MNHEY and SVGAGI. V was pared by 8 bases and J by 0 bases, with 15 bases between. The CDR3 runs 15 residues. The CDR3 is CASVPAPRSTDTQYF. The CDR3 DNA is TGTGCCAGCGTTCCGGCGCCCCGCAGCACAGATACGCAGTATTTT.

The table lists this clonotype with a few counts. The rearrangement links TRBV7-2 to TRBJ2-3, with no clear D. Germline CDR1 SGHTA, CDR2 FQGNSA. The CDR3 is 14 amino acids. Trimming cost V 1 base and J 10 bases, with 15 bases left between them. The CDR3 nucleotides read TGTGCCAGCAGCTTAGTGAGTGAACTAAAGGCGCAGTATTTT. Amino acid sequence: CASSLVSELKAQYF.

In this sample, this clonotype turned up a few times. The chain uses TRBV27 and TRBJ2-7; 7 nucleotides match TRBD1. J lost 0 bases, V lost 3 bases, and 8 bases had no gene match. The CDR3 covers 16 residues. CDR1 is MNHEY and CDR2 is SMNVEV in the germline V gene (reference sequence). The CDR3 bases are TGTGCCAGCAGTTTTTTCCCGGGACAGAGCTCCTACGAGCAGTACTTC. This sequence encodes CASSFFPGQSSYEQYF.

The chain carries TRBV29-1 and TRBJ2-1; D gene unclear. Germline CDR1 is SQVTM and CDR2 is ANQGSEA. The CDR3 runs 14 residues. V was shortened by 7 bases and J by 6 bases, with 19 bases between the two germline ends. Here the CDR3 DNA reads TGCAGCGCTCGCCCCCGGCATCACGTCAATGAGCAGTTCTTC. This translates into CSARPRHHVNEQFF.

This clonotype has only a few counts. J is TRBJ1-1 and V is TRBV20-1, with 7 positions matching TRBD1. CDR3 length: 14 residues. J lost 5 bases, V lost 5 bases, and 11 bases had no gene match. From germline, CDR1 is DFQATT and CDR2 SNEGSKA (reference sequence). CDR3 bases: TGCAGTGCTCTTCTGGACAGGCTAGAAACTGAAGCTTTCTTT. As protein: CSALLDRLETEAFF.

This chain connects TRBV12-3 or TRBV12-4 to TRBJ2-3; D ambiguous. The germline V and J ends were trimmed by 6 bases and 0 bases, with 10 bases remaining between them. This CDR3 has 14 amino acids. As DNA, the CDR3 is TGTGCCAGCAGCCGTGTAGTCAGCACAGATACGCAGTATTTT. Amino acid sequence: CASSRVVSTDTQYF.

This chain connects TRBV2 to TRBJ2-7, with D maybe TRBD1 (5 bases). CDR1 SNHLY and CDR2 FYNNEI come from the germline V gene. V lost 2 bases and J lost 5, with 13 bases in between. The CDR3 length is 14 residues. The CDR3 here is CASSEFRAFHEQYV. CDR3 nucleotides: TGTGCCAGCAGTGAATTCAGGGCCTTTCACGAGCAGTACGTC.

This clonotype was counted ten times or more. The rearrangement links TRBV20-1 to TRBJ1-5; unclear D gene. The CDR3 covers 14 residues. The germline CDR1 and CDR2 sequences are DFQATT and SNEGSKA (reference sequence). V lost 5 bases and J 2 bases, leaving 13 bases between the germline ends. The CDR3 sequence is CSAAPGGGNQPQHF. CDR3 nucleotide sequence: TGCAGTGCTGCCCCGGGCGGGGGCAATCAGCCCCAGCATTTT.

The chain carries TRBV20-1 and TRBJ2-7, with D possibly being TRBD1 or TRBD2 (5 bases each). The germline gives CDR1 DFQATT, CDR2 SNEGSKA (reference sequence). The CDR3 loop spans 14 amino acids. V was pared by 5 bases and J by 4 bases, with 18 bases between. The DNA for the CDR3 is TGCAGTGCTTCTTCCGGGACGGATTTATACGAGCAGTACGTC. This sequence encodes CSASSGTDLYEQYV.

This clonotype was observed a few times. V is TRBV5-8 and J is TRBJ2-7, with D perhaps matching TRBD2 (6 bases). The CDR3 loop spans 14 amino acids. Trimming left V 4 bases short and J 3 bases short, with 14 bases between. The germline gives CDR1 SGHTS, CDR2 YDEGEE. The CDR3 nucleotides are TGTGCCAGCAGCCAGAGGAGGGCCAACTACGAGCAGTACGTC. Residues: CASSQRRANYEQYV.

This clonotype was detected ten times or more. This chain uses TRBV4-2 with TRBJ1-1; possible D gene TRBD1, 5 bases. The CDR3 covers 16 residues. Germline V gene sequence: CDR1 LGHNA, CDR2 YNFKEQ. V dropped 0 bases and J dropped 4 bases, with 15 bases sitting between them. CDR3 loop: CASSQDRVGGATEAFF. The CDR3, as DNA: TGTGCCAGCAGCCAAGATCGAGTAGGAGGGGCCACTGAAGCTTTCTTT.

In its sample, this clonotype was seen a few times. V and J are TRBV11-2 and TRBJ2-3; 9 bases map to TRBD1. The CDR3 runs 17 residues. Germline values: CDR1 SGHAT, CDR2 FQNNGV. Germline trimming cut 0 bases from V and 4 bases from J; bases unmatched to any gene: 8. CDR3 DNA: TGTGCCAGCAGCTTAGAGGGGTGGGACAGGGACTCAGATACGCAGTATTTT. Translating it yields CASSLEGWDRDSDTQYF.

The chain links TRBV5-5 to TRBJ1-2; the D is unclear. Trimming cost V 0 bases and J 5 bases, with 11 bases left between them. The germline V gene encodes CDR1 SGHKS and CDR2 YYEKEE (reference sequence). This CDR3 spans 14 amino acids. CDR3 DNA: TGTGCCAGCAGCTTGGATTATTGGGAGTATGGCTACACCTTC. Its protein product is CASSLDYWEYGYTF.

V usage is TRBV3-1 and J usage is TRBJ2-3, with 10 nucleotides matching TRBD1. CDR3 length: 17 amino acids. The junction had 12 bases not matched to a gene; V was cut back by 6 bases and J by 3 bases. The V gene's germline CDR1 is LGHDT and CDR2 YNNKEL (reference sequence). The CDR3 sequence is CASRRRWTGGRTDTQYF. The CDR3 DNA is TGTGCCAGCAGGCGAAGATGGACAGGGGGTCGGACAGATACGCAGTATTTT.

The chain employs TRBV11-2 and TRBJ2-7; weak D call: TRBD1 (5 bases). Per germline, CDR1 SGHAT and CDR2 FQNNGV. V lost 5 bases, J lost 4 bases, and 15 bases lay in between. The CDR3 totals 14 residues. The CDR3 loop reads CASSLRATGYEQYV. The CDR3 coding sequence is TGTGCCAGCAGCCTCAGGGCGACCGGGTACGAGCAGTACGTC.

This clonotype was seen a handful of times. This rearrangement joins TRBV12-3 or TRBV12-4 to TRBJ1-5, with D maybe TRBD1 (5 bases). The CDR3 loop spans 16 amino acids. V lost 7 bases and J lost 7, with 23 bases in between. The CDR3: CASKRGLITGRQPQHF. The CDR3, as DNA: TGTGCCAGCAAACGGGGCCTAATCACGGGGAGACAGCCCCAGCATTTT.

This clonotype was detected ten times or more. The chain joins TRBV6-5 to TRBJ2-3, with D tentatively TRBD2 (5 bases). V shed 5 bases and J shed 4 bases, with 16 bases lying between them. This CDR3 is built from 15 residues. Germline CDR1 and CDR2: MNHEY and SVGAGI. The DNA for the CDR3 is TGTGCCAGCAGTCCGGTGCCGGGGTGGGCAGATACGCAGTATTTT. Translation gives CASSPVPGWADTQYF.

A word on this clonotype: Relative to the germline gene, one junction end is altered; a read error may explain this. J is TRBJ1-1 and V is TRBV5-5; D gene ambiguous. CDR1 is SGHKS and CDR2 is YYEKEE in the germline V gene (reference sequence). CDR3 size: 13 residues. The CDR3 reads CASRLGPNTEAFF. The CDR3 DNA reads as TGTGCCAGCAGATTGGGCCCGAACACTGAAGCTTTCTTT.

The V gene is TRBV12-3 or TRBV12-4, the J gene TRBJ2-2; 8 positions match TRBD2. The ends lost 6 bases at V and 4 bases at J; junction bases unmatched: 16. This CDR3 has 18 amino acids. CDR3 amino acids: CASRNYRGGHYFTGELFF. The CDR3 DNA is TGTGCCAGCAGGAACTATCGGGGGGGACACTACTTCACCGGGGAGCTGTTTTTT.

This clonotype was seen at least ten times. The CDR3 loop reads CASSLTSGESTDTQYF. CDR3 sequence (DNA): TGTGCCAGCAGCTTGACTAGCGGGGAGTCTACAGATACGCAGTATTTT. The chain uses TRBV9 and TRBJ2-3; 11 bases match TRBD2. The length of the CDR3 is 16 residues. V shed 4 bases and J 3 bases; nucleotides not matched to a gene: 7. Germline CDR1 and CDR2: SGDLS and YYNGEE.